The clone carrying this T cell receptor beta chain was observed at least ten times. Antigen specificity is unknown. The data originate from a study of identical twins. TCRdb reanalysed the 5' RACE reads using MiXCR and keeps one entry per CDR3 protein. Among a few hundred thousand distinct CDR3 sequences listed, 7.5% to 10% were seen once. This CDR3 comprises 14 residues. Germline CDR1 SGHAT, CDR2 FQNNGV. Losses at the gene ends were 6 bases for V and 3 bases for J; bases not matched to a gene: 2. Study results and caveats: There were fewer insertions in abundant cord blood beta clonotypes, but memory repertoires showed no such pattern. Out-of-frame alpha sequences common to twins exhibited an excess of low generation probability. Diverse VJ usage suggested most zero-insertion clonotypes were not invariant T cells.

Separately, the same data were catalogued under a study of yellow fever vaccine responses in identical twins. That investigation notes: Reported findings indicate that twins' vaccine T cell responses seemed partially convergent, partially personalized.

V gene TRBV11-2 combines with J gene TRBJ2-2; 9 positions agree with TRBD2. The clonotype originates from a woman under 30 in good health. Sequencing was done on a sample of PBMCs. Here the CDR3 reads CASSLAGYTGELFF. The CDR3 nucleotides read TGTGCCAGCAGTCTAGCGGGATACACCGGGGAGCTGTTTTTT.